This entry is about one T cell receptor (beta chain). These data come from a study of type 1 and type 2 diabetes patients. Study-wide context: Donors were type 1 diabetes, type 2 diabetes, or nondiabetic controls. CD4+ or CD8+ T cells were positively selected from PBMCs with microbeads.

PCR was run on genomic DNA. The TCR beta CDR3 region was amplified using 30 forward and 13 reverse primers. TCRdb independently ran MiXCR on the multiplex PCR reads; one entry per CDR3 protein. The repertoire holds under 300,000 distinct CDR3 sequences, roughly 50% seen once, with roughly an eighth in the top ten. Sequences were obtained from peripheral blood mononuclear cells (PBMCs). This sequence originates from a man younger than 35 with type 2 diabetes.

CDR3 nucleotides: TGTGCCAGCAGTTCCCGGGGCGAGCAGTTCTTC. Translation: CASSSRGEQFF. The genes are TRBV27 and TRBJ2-1; the D call may be TRBD1 or TRBD2 (5 bases each). CDR1 and CDR2 (germline): MNHEY, SMNVEV (reference sequence). The CDR3 is made up of 11 amino acids. V gave up 4 bases and J gave up 10 bases, with 8 bases separating them.